A selection of T cell receptor beta chains follows, all from one sample in a study of shared clonotypes between healthy human individuals. Only in-frame clones appear in the TCRdb table, and some are missing; sequencing was by immunoSEQ multiplex PCR. The data show hundreds of thousands of clones, 74% seen once. The sequencing sample was made of memory CD4+ T cells sorted from blood. Source of these receptors: a woman aged 25 to 39 in good health. CDR3s include the opening cysteine and the closing phenylalanine or tryptophan. A D gene is named only where the DNA matches it firmly. For some rows the clone size is stated as once, few or many, or as a class when expanded; others skip it.

j_call cdr3_length clone_size v_call d_call cdr3_nt cdr3_aa
TRBJ2-5 13 NA TRBV5-1 NA TGCGCCAGCAGCTTCTATCAGCAAGAGACCCAGTACTTC CASSFYQQETQYF
TRBJ1-2 13 NA TRBV6-5 NA TGTGCCAGTGCAGGGCAGGGAGACGATGGCTACACCTTC CASAGQGDDGYTF
TRBJ2-7 18 NA TRBV28 TRBD1 TGTGCCAGCAGCCCCCGGGACAGGCGAGGGAACTCGACCTACGAGCAGTACTTC CASSPRDRRGNSTYEQYF
TRBJ2-2 16 NA TRBV15 NA TGTGCCACCAGCAGAGAAGGGGCTAGCCAGACCGGGGAGCTGTTTTTT CATSREGASQTGELFF
TRBJ1-2 16 NA TRBV28 TRBD1 TGTGCCAGCAGTTTGGTTCTAGGGGGCGGGAACTATGGCTACACCTTC CASSLVLGGGNYGYTF
TRBJ1-4 16 NA TRBV5-1 TRBD1 TGCGCCAGCAGCCTAGGTACCGGGACAGGGAACGAAAAACTGTTTTTT CASSLGTGTGNEKLFF
TRBJ2-1 15 NA TRBV10-3 TRBD2 TGTGCCATCAGCGATCAATCGACTAGCCTGGATGAGCAGTTCTTC CAISDQSTSLDEQFF
TRBJ2-7 14 NA TRBV5-1 NA TGCGCCAGCACAGGCCGGGACGGGGACTACGAGCAGTACTTC CASTGRDGDYEQYF
TRBJ1-3 15 NA TRBV5-1 NA TGCGCCAGCAGCTTGGGAGCAGAGGCAGGAAACACCATATATTTT CASSLGAEAGNTIYF
TRBJ2-1 15 NA TRBV5-1 NA TGCGCCAGCAGCTTGGATACTTCCTCCTACAATGAGCAGTTCTTC CASSLDTSSYNEQFF
TRBJ2-3 13 NA TRBV4-1 NA TGCGCCAGCAGCCCACCGAACACAGATACGCAGTATTTT CASSPPNTDTQYF
TRBJ2-1 16 NA TRBV5-1 NA TGCGCCAGCAGCCAGGGCGGGATAGGGCCCGGCAATGAGCAGTTCTTC CASSQGGIGPGNEQFF
TRBJ2-7 15 NA TRBV7-2 TRBD2 TGTGCCAGCAGCTTAAGTAGCGGGGTGATCTACGAGCAGTACTTC CASSLSSGVIYEQYF
TRBJ2-1 16 NA TRBV28 TRBD2 TGTGCCAGCAGTTTTTCCCGACTAGCGGGAGTCAATGAGCAGTTCTTC CASSFSRLAGVNEQFF
TRBJ1-1 15 few TRBV7-9 TRBD1 TGTGCCAGCAGCCCGCGACAGGGAGGGGACACTGAAGCTTTCTTT CASSPRQGGDTEAFF
TRBJ2-5 14 NA TRBV5-1 NA TGCGCCAGCAGCTTGGTGGCAGAGGGGGAGACCCAGTACTTC CASSLVAEGETQYF
TRBJ2-6 16 NA TRBV5-1 NA TGCGCCAGCAGCTCGGGAACAGGGCACGGGGCCAACGTCCTGACTTTC CASSSGTGHGANVLTF
TRBJ1-1 17 NA TRBV7-9 NA TGTGCCAGCAGTCACCTCTCACCGGGACAATCGAACACTGAAGCTTTCTTT CASSHLSPGQSNTEAFF
TRBJ2-5 15 NA TRBV5-1 TRBD2 TGCGCCAGCAGCCCCTTCGGGAGGGGGGTAGAGACCCAGTACTTC CASSPFGRGVETQYF
TRBJ2-5 13 few TRBV5-1 NA TGCGCCAGCAGCTGGGGGGTCGGGGAGACCCAGTACTTC CASSWGVGETQYF
TRBJ2-2 15 NA TRBV2 NA TGTGCCACCAAGTTGGCGGGGCCGAACACCGGGGAGCTGTTTTTT CATKLAGPNTGELFF
TRBJ2-2 16 NA TRBV28 TRBD2 TGTGCCAGCAGGACACTAGCGGGAGTTACCGATGGGGAGCTGTTTTTT CASRTLAGVTDGELFF
TRBJ1-2 13 NA TRBV5-4 NA TGTGCCAGCAGTCGGGGGCCGGACTATGGCTACACCTTC CASSRGPDYGYTF
TRBJ2-4 14 once TRBV6-5 TRBD1 TGTGCCAGCAGTAGACAGGGGGCCGAAAACATTCAGTACTTC CASSRQGAENIQYF
TRBJ2-7 14 NA TRBV2 NA TGTGCCAGCGGGAAGGACGATATCTCCTACGAGCAGTACTTC CASGKDDISYEQYF
TRBJ2-1 13 once TRBV30 TRBD1 TGTGCCTACGGACAGGGATACTACAATGAGCAGTTCTTC CAYGQGYYNEQFF
TRBJ1-2 14 many TRBV30 NA TGTGCCTGGAGTGTCGGTCGGGGCGCCTATGGCTACACCTTC CAWSVGRGAYGYTF
TRBJ1-1 12 NA TRBV18 NA TGTGCCAGCTCACCACAGGCCACTGAAGCTTTCTTT CASSPQATEAFF
TRBJ2-7 13 NA TRBV7-8 NA TGTGCCAGCAGCTCAGGCCGGATTCCCGAGCAGTACTTC CASSSGRIPEQYF
TRBJ2-3 16 once TRBV11-2 NA TGTGCCAGCAGCTACCAGCCTCCCCCGGCCACAGATACGCAGTATTTT CASSYQPPPATDTQYF
TRBJ1-2 13 NA TRBV7-9 NA TGTGCCAGCAGCTTATACGGCAACTATGGCTACACCTTC CASSLYGNYGYTF
TRBJ1-2 14 NA TRBV7-9 NA TGTGCCAGCAGCTTAGCGCCAGGCAACTATGGCTACACCTTC CASSLAPGNYGYTF
TRBJ2-5 14 NA TRBV5-1 NA TGCGCCAGCAGCTTGGGCAGCACTCAAGAGACCCAGTACTTC CASSLGSTQETQYF
TRBJ2-1 14 NA TRBV19 NA TGTGCCAGTAGTAGGGACACATCCTACAATGAGCAGTTCTTC CASSRDTSYNEQFF
TRBJ2-3 14 many TRBV10-1 NA TGCGCCAGCAGTGAGGGGCTTTGGACAGATACGCAGTATTTT CASSEGLWTDTQYF
TRBJ2-1 15 once TRBV5-1 NA TGCGCCAGCAGCATGGACAGCTCCTCCTACAATGAGCAGTTCTTC CASSMDSSSYNEQFF
TRBJ2-7 14 NA TRBV19 NA TGTGCCAGTAGCCCCAGGGAGCACAACTACGAGCAGTACTTC CASSPREHNYEQYF
TRBJ2-2 17 NA TRBV5-1 NA TGCGCCAGCAGCCCCGGCAGGACAGCCATAAACACCGGGGAGCTGTTTTTT CASSPGRTAINTGELFF
TRBJ2-7 19 once TRBV15 TRBD2 TGTGCCACCAGCACCGGCGGGAGCGGGAGGGGACTGTGGTCCTACGAGCAGTACTTC CATSTGGSGRGLWSYEQYF
TRBJ1-2 14 few TRBV30 TRBD1 TGTGCCTGGAGTGTCCCGGGACAGTTCTATGGCTACACCTTC CAWSVPGQFYGYTF